Listed here are 10 T cell receptor beta chains from one sample, sequenced in a study of Graves' ophthalmopathy and Graves' hyperthyroidism. RNA transcripts were the source from which TCR beta CDR3 regions were amplified. RT-PCR was first run with HTBI primers, then multiplex PCR in a second round. In TCRdb, the multiplex PCR reads were re-called with MiXCR into one record per CDR3 protein. The sample has 400,000 to 450,000 distinct CDR3 sequences; around 21% are singletons. Sequenced: peripheral blood. The receptors stem from a woman between 18 and 30 years old with stable Graves' hyperthyroidism.

This clonotype has at least ten counts. This chain joins TRBV5-1 and TRBJ1-3; D gene ambiguous. This CDR3 has 14 residues. V was shortened by 0 bases and J by 3 bases, with 7 bases between the two germline ends. From germline, CDR1 is SGHRS and CDR2 YFSETQ. CDR3 in amino acids: CASSLGDFGNTIYF. CDR3 coding DNA: TGCGCCAGCAGCTTGGGGGATTTTGGAAACACCATATATTTT.

This clonotype was recorded many times. V usage is TRBV20-1 and J usage is TRBJ2-2; D gene uncertain. Germline V gives CDR1 DFQATT, CDR2 SNEGSKA (reference sequence). Deletions cut 3 bases from V and 5 bases from J, with 4 bases between. There are 11 residues in the CDR3. The CDR3 nucleotides read TGCAGTGCTAGCTGGACCGGGGAGCTGTTTTTT. Translated, it gives CSASWTGELFF.

Ten or more counts support this clonotype. The chain carries TRBV19 and TRBJ2-7; the match to TRBD1 covers 12 bases. With V trimmed by 4 bases and J by 7 bases, 5 bases remained unmatched. Germline CDR1 LNHDA, CDR2 SQIVND (reference sequence). This CDR3 is 14 amino acids long. CDR3 DNA sequence: TGTGCCAGTAGTACCGGGACAGGGGGCATTGAGCAGTACTTC. Protein sequence: CASSTGTGGIEQYF.

The sample holds many counts of this clonotype. The rearrangement joins TRBV11-1 to TRBJ2-7, with D possibly TRBD2 on 6 matching bases. Looked up from germline, CDR1 is SGHAT and CDR2 is FQDESV (reference sequence). The CDR3 sequence is 16 residues long. Trimming took off 2 bases at V and 0 bases at J, with 14 bases between the two ends. CDR3 sequence: CASSLFLRENSYEQYF. The CDR3 DNA reads as TGTGCCAGCAGCTTATTTTTGCGGGAAAACTCCTACGAGCAGTACTTC.

For this clonotype: Being one base from a much bigger clone, this may be a read error. The chain combines TRBV28 with TRBJ1-1; the D gene is possibly TRBD1 (6 bases). The germline CDR1 and CDR2 sequences are MDHEN and SYDVKM. This CDR3 spans 12 amino acids. Here the CDR3 reads CASSTGKTEACF. DNA for the CDR3: TGTGCCAGCAGTACAGGGAAGACTGAAGCTTGCTTT.

Ten or more counts support this clonotype. The chain links TRBV25-1 to TRBJ1-1; D gene ambiguous. Germline CDR1 MGHDK, CDR2 SYGVNS. The CDR3 runs 15 residues. The V end lost 6 bases, the J end lost 4 bases, and 18 bases lay between the germline ends. This CDR3 is CASSPAEGGSTEAFF. DNA of the CDR3: TGTGCCAGCAGCCCCGCAGAGGGAGGCAGCACTGAAGCTTTCTTT.

V usage is TRBV6-1 and J usage is TRBJ1-2, with a tentative D call TRBD1 (5 bases). Germline V gene lookup returns CDR1 MNHNS and CDR2 SASEGT. V shed 4 bases and J shed 3 bases, with 15 bases lying between them. There are 15 residues in the CDR3. The CDR3 protein is CASSARGLYDYGYTF. In DNA, the CDR3 is TGTGCCAGCAGTGCGAGGGGTCTATACGACTATGGCTACACCTTC.

There are many counts of this clonotype. The chain is built from TRBV6-2 or TRBV6-3 and TRBJ2-5; TRBD1 is a possible D gene (5 bases). The CDR3 loop spans 13 amino acids. V was pared by 6 bases and J by 2 bases, with 10 bases between. CDR1 MNHEY and CDR2 SVGEGT come from the germline V gene. The CDR3 coding sequence is TGTGCCAGCAGGGTGACAGCACAAGAGACCCAGTACTTC. Residues: CASRVTAQETQYF.

The table lists this clonotype with many counts. CDR3 DNA: TGCGCCAGCAGCTTGGAGCCTAGCGGGTCCTACGAGCAGTACTTC. It yields the protein CASSLEPSGSYEQYF. The genes are TRBV5-1 and TRBJ2-7, with TRBD2 identical over 8 bases. The CDR3 totals 15 residues. V lost 0 bases, J lost 1 base, and 3 bases stayed unmatched. Germline V lookup: CDR1 SGHRS, CDR2 YFSETQ.

This clonotype was recorded at least ten times. This chain uses TRBV27 with TRBJ2-2; 7 nucleotides line up with TRBD2. After removal of 2 bases from V and 7 bases from J, the junction contained 10 bases not matched to a gene. Germline CDR1 is MNHEY and CDR2 is SMNVEV (reference sequence). The CDR3 spans 16 residues. CDR3 sequence: CASSLSGAGNGGELFF. Written as DNA, the CDR3 is TGTGCCAGCAGTTTAAGCGGGGCCGGGAATGGCGGGGAGCTGTTTTTT.